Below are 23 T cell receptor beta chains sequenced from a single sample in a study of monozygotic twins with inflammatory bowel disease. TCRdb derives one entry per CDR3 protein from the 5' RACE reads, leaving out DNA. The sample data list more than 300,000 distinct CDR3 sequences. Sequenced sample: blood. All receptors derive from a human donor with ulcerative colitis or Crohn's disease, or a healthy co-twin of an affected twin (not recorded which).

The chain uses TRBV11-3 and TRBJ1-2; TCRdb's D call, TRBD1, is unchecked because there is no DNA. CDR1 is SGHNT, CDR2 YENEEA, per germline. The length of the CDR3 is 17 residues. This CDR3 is CASSGTRMSGAFYGYTF.

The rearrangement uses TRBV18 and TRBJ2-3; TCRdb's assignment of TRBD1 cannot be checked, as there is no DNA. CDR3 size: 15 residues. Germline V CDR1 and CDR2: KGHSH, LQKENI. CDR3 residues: CASSPSGQKTDTQYF. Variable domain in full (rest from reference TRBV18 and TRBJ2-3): NAGVMQNPRHLVRRRGQEARLRCSPMKGHSHVYWYRQLPEEGLKFMVYLQKENIIDESGMPKERFSAEFPKEGPSILRIQQVVRGDSAAYFCASSPSGQKTDTQYFGPGTRLTVL.

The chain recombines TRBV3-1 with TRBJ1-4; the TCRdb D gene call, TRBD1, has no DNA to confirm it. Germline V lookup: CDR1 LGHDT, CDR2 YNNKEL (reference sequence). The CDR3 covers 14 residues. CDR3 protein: CASSQGVGREKLFF.

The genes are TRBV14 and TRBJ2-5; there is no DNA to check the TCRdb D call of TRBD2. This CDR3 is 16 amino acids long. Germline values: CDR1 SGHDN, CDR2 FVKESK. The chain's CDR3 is CASSQERLAYQETQYF.

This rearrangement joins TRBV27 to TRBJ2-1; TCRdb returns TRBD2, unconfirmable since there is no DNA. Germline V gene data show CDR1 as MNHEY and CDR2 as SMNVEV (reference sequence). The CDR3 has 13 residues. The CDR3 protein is CASNSLHEGEQFF.

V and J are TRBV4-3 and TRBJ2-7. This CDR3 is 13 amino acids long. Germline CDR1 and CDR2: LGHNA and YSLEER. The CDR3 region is CASSQRPGYEQYF.

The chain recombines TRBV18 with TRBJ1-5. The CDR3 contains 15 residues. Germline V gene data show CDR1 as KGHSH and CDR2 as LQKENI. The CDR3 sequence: CASSPRQGTRQPQHF.

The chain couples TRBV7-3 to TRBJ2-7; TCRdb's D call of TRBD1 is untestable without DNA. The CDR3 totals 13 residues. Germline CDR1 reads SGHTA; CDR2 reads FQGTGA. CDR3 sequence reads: CASSARQGYEQYF.

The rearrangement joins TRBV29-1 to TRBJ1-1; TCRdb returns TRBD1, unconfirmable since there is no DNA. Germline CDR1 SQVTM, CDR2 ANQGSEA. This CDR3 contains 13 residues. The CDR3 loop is CSGGRGANTEAFF.

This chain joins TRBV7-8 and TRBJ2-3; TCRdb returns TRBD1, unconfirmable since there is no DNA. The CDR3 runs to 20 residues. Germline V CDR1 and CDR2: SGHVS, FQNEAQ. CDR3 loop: CASSFLGGTGYSSSTDTQYF.

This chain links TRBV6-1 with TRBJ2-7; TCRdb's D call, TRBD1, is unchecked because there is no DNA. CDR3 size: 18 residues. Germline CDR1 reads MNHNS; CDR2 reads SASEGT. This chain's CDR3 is CASSERGTGRGSSYEQYF.

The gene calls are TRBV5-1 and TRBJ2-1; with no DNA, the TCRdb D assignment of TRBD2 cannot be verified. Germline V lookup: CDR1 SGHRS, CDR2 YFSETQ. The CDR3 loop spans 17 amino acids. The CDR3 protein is CASSLVGLAGGYNEQFF.

CDR3 protein: CAWSVLSGGITDTQYF. The genes are TRBV30 and TRBJ2-3; the D call of TRBD2 rests on TCRdb alone, since no DNA is present to check it. The CDR3 runs to 16 residues. CDR1 is GTSNPN, CDR2 SVGIG, per germline (reference sequence).

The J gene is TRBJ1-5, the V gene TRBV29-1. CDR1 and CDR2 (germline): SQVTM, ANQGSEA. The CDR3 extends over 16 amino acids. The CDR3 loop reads CSVSGYLPGSNQPQHF.

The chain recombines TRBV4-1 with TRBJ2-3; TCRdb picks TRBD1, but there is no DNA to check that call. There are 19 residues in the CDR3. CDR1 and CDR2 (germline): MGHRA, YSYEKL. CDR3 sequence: CASSPAGTPGNRYTDTQYF.

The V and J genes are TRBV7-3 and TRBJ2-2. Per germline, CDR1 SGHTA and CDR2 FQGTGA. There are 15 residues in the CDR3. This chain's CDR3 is CASSLVERGTGELFF. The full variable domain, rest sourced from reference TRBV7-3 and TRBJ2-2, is GAGVSQTPSNKVTEKGKYVELRCDPISGHTALYWYRQSLGQGPEFLIYFQGTGAADDSGLPNDRFFAVRPEGSVSTLKIQRTERGDSAVYLCASSLVERGTGELFFGEGSRLTVL.

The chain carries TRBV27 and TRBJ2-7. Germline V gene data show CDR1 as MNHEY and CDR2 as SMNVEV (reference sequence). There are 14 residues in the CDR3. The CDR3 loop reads CASSLGLALGEQYF.

CDR3 sequence: CASSFWTVHYEQYF. This chain links TRBV5-6 with TRBJ2-7. The germline CDR1 and CDR2 sequences are SGHDT and YYEEEE. There are 14 residues in the CDR3.

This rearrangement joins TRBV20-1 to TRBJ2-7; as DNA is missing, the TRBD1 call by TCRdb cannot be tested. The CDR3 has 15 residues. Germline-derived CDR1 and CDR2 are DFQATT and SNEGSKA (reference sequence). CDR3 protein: CSAHHSGTGSYEQYF.

The CDR3 loop is CASGLGWTGGQETQYF. V and J are TRBV12-5 and TRBJ2-5; TCRdb designates TRBD1, a call that cannot be tested without DNA. The germline CDR1 and CDR2 sequences are LGHNT and FRNRAP. The CDR3 contains 16 residues.

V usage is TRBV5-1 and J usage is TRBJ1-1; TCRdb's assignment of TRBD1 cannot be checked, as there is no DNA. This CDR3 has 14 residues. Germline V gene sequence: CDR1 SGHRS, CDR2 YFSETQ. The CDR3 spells CASSRTTGITEAFF.

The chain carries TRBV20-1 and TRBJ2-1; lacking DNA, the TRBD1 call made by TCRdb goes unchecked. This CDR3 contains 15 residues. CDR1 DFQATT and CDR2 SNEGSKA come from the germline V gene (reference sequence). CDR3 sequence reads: CSASNLSGAYNEQFF.

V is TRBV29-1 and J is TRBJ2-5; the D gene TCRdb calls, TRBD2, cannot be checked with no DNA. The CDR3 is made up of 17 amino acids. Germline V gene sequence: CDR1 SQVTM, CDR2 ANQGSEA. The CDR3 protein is CSVNLGLAGGLGETQYF.